This TCR beta chain was captured by sequencing in a study of T cell repertoires in cytomegalovirus infection (dated by TCRdb to about 2019). General notes on the study: Recently identified HLA-C-restricted CMV epitopes, whose presentation resists viral immunomodulation, were targeted by peptide stimulations together with well-studied HLA-B-restricted epitopes. Donor HLA type was relevant to the analysis, because carriage of CMV infection together with the matching HLA type was indicated by public TCR beta signatures. Study-wide findings and limitations: In both this cohort and an independent roughly 350-donor cohort, the cumulative frequency of public TCR beta family members distinguished carriers of CMV infection plus the relevant HLA type. The ex vivo response was dominated by HLA-C-restricted CMV-specific TCR beta clonotypes, and the single most frequent clonotype in two of eight donors was supplied by these HLA-C-restricted clonotypes.

A few counts support this clonotype. No antigen is known for it. Nothing much larger sits one base from this clone, and base qualities are not available. At the junction V is shortened by 1 base and J by 5 bases, with 11 bases in between. Taken from cysteine to phenylalanine, the CDR3 has 14 residues. CDR3 DNA only is kept here, 42 bases in frame from base 1. The germline V gene encodes CDR1 SEHNR and CDR2 FQNEAQ (reference sequence). The treatment or condition label corresponds to: in vitro stimulation with specific CMV peptide epitopes to enrich CMV-specific T cells. TCRdb records Illumina HiSeq 1500 as the sequencer. In TCRdb, the public reads were trimmed at Q25 with fastp and aligned with MiXCR, with productive beta chains retained. CDR3 protein sequences are deduplicated, and each keeps its most common genes and DNA. The sample table contains about 57,000 distinct CDR3 sequences; only one count was recorded for 20% to 25% of them. The ten largest clones add up to 60% to 75% of the sample.

The specimen was CD8+ T cells from cultured PBMCs, collected from culture after CMV antigen stimulation. The receptor was derived from a human donor in good health (CMV status not recorded). Some clones in this sample may be carry-over from other donors' samples. Recombination connected TRBV7-9 to TRBJ2-5; the D segment cannot be called with confidence. The CDR3 loop reads CASSLVGVVETQYF. The DNA is TGTGCCAGCAGCTTAGTTGGAGTGGTGGAGACCCAGTACTTC.